This T cell receptor (beta chain) derives from a study of blood T cell repertoires in COVID-19. Germline V gives CDR1 SGHRS, CDR2 YFSETQ. The CDR3 contains 14 residues. Trimming left V 3 bases short and J 1 base short, with 8 bases between. Some clones are missing from TCRdb's copy, which holds only in-frame ones; the method was immunoSEQ multiplex PCR. Counted here are 140,000 or so clones, around 75% occurring once; the ten biggest clones make up just under 5%. The clonotype was recovered from a woman between 65 and 79 years old with COVID-19, enrolled during active disease. Sequenced sample: peripheral blood. This sequence joins TRBV5-1 and TRBJ1-5; the D gene is possibly TRBD1 (5 bases). The CDR3 nucleotides read TGCGCCAGCAGCTGGGGGGACAGCAATCAGCCCCAGCATTTT. It encodes CASSWGDSNQPQHF.